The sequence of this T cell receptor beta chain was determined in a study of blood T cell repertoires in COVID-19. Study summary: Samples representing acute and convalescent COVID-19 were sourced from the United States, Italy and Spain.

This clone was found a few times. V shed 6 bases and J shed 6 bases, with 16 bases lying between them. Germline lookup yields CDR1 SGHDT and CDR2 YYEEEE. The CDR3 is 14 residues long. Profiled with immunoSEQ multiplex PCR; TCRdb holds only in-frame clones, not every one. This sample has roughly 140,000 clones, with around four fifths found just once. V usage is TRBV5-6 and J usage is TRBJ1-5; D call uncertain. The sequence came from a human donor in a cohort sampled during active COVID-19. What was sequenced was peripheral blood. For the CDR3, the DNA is TGTGCCAGCAACAAACAAGGAGGTAGTCAGCCCCAGCATTTT. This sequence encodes CASNKQGGSQPQHF. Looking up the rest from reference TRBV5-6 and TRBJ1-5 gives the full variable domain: DAGVTQSPTHLIKTRGQQVTLRCSPKSGHDTVSWYQQALGQGPQFIFQYYEEEERQRGNFPDRFSGHQFPNYSSELNVNALLLGDSALYLCASNKQGGSQPQHFGDGTRLSIL.